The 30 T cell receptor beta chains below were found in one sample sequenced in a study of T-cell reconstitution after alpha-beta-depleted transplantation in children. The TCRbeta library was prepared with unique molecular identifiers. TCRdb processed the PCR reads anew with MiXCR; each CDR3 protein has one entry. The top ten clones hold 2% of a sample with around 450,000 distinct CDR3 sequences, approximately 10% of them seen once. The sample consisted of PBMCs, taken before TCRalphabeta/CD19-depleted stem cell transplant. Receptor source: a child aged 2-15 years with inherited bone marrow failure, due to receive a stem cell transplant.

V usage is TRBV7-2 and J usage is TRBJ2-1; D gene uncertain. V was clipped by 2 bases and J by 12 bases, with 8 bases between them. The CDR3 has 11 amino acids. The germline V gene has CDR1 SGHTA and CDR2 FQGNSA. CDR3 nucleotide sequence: TGTGCCAGCAGCTTATTCCCGAGGCAGTTCTTC. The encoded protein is CASSLFPRQFF.

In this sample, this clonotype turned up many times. CDR3 in DNA: TGTGCCAGCAGAGGGACAGGGGGCGCTGTTGGCATTCAGTACTTC. Protein: CASRGTGGAVGIQYF. The V gene is TRBV12-3 or TRBV12-4, the J gene TRBJ2-4; 12 nucleotides agree with TRBD1. The CDR3 runs 15 residues. Losses at the gene ends were 6 bases for V and 9 bases for J; bases not matched to a gene: 9.

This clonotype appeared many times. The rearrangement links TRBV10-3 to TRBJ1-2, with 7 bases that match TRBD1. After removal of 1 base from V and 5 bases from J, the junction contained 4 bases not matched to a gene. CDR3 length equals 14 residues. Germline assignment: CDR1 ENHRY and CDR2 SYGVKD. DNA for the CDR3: TGTGCCATCAGTGAGTTGACAGGGAGGTATGGCTACACCTTC. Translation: CAISELTGRYGYTF.

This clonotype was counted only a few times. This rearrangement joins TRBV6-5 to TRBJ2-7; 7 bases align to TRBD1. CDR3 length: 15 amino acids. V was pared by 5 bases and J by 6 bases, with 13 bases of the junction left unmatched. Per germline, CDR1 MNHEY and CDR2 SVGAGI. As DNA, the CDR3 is TGTGCCAGCAGTCCCCACAGAGGGACAGTCTCCGAGCAGTACTTC. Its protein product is CASSPHRGTVSEQYF.

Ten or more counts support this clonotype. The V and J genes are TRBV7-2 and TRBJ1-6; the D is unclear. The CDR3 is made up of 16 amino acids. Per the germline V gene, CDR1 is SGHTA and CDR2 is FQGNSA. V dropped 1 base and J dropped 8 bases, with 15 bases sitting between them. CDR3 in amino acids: CASSLDSLLAYSPLHF. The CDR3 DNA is TGTGCCAGCAGCTTAGACTCGCTCTTGGCATATTCACCCCTCCACTTT.

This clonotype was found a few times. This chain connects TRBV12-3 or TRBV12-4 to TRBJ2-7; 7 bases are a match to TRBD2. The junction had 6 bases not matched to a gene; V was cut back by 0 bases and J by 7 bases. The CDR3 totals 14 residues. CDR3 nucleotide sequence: TGTGCCAGCAGTTTAGCGGGAGGGGTGGAGGAGCAGTACTTC. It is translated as CASSLAGGVEEQYF.

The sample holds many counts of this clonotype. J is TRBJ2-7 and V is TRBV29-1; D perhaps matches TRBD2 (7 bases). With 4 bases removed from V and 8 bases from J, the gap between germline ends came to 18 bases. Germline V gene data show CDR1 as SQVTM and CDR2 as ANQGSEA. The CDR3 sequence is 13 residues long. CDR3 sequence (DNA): TGCAGCGTTGCAGGGGAGGGGCCTTCTAAGCAGTACTTC. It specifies CSVAGEGPSKQYF.

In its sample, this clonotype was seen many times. CDR3 coding DNA: TGTGCCAGCAGTTTACTCCAGGGCGGCGGGGAGCTGTTTTTT. Its protein product is CASSLLQGGGELFF. J is TRBJ2-2 and V is TRBV12-3 or TRBV12-4; D perhaps matches TRBD1 (5 bases). This CDR3 comprises 14 residues. Between the trimmed V and J ends, which lost 2 bases and 7 bases, there was a span of 11 bases.

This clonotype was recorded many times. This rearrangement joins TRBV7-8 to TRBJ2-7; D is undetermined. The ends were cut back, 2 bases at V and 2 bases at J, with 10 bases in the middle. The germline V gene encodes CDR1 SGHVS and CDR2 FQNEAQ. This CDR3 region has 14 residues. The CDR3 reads CASSLLGPAYEQYF. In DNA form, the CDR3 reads TGTGCCAGCAGCTTACTTGGTCCCGCCTACGAGCAGTACTTC.

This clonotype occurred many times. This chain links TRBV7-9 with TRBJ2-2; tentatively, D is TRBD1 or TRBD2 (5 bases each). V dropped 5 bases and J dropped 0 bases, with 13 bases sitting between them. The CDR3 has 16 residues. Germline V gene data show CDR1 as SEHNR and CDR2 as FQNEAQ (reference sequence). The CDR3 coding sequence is TGTGCCAGCAGCGAAGGGACCTTCGCGAACACCGGGGAGCTGTTTTTT. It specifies CASSEGTFANTGELFF.

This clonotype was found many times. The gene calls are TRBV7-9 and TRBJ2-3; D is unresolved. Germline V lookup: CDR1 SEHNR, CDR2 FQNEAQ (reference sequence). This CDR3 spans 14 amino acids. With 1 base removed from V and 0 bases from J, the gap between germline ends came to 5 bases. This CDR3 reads CASSLVVSTDTQYF. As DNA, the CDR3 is TGTGCCAGCAGCTTAGTGGTCAGCACAGATACGCAGTATTTT.

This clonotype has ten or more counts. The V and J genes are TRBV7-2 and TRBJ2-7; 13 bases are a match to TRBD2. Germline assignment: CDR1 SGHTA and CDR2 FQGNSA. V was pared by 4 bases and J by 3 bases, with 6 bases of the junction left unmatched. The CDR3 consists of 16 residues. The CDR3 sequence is CASSWGTSGIIYEQYF. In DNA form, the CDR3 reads TGTGCCAGCAGCTGGGGGACTAGCGGGATAATCTACGAGCAGTACTTC.

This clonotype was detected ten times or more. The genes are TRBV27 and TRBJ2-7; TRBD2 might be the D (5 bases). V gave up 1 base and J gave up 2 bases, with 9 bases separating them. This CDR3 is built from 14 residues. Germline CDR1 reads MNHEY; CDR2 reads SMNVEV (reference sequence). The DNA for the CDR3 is TGTGCCAGCAGTTTATATCTGGGAGCCTACGAGCAGTACTTC. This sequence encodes CASSLYLGAYEQYF.

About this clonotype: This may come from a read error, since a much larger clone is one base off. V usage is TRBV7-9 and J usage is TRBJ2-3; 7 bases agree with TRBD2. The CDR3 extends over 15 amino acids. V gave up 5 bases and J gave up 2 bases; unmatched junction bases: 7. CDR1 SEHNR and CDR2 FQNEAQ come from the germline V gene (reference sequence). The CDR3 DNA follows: TGTGCCAGCAGCGGTTTGGGACTAAACACAGATACGCAGTATTTT. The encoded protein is CASSGLGLNTDTQYF.

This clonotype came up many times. CDR3 in amino acids: CASSRTRPGNTEAFF. DNA of the CDR3: TGTGCCAGCAGCCGAACCCGACCGGGGAACACTGAAGCTTTCTTT. V is TRBV7-9 and J is TRBJ1-1; D remains ambiguous. The CDR3 consists of 15 residues. Trimming pared 5 bases from V and 1 base from J, leaving 14 bases between. Germline V gene data show CDR1 as SEHNR and CDR2 as FQNEAQ (reference sequence).

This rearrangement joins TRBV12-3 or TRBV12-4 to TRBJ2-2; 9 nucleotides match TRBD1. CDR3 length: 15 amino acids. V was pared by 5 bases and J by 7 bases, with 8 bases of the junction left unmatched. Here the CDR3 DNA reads TGTGCCAGCAGTCATTGGGACAGGGCGGGCGGGGAGCTGTTTTTT. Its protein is CASSHWDRAGGELFF.

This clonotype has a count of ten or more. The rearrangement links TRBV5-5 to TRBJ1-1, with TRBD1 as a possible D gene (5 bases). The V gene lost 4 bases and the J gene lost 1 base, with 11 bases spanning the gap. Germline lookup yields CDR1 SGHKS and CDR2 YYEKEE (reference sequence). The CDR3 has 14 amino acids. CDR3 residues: CASSRQLSNTEAFF. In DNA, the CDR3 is TGTGCCAGCAGCCGACAGCTTTCGAACACTGAAGCTTTCTTT. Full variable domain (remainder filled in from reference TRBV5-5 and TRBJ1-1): DAGVTQSPTHLIKTRGQQVTLRCSPISGHKSVSWYQQVLGQGPQFIFQYYEKEERGRGNFPDRFSARQFPNYSSELNVNALLLGDSALYLCASSRQLSNTEAFFGQGTRLTVV.

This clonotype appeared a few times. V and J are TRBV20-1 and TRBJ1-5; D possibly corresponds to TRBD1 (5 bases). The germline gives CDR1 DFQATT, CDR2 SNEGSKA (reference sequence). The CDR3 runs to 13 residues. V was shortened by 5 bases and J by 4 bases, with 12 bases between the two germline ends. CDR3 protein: CSASTDNNQPQHF. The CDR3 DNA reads TGCAGTGCTTCGACGGACAATAATCAGCCCCAGCATTTT.

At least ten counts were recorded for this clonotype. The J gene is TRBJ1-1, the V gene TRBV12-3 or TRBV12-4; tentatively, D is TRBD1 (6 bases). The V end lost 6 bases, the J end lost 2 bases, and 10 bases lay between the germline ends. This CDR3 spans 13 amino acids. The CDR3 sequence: CASRPTGNTEAFF. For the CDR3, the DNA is TGTGCCAGCAGACCGACAGGAAACACTGAAGCTTTCTTT.

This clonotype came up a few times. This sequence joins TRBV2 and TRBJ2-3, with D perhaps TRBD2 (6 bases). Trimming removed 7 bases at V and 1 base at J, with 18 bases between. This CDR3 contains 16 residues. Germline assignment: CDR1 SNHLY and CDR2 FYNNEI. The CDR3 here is CASISGSGWGTDTQYF. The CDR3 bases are TGTGCCAGCATTTCCGGGAGTGGTTGGGGCACAGATACGCAGTATTTT.

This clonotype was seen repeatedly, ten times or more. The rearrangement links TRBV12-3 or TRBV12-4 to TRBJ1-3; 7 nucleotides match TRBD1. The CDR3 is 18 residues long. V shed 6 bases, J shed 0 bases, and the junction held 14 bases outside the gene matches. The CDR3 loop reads CASSPYRLTGTSGNTIYF. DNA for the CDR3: TGTGCCAGCAGCCCCTACCGCCTGACAGGGACCTCTGGAAACACCATATATTTT.

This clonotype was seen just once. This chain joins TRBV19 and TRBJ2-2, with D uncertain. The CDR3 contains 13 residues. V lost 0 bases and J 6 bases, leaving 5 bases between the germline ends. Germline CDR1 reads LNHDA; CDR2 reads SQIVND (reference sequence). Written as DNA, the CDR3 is TGTGCCAGTAGTATAGATACAGCCGGGGAGCTGTTTTTT. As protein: CASSIDTAGELFF.

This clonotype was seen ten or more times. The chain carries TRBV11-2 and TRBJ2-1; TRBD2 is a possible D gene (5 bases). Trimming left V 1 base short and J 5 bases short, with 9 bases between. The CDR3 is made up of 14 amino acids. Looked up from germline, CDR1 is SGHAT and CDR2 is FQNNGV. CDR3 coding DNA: TGTGCCAGCAGCTTAGGCCCGCGGGACAATGAGCAGTTCTTC. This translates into CASSLGPRDNEQFF.

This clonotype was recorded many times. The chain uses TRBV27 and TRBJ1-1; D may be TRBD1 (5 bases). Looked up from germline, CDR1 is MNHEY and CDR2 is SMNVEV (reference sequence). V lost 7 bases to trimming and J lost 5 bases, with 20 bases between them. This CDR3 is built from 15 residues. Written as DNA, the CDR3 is TGTGCCAGCAACCAACTCCAGGGAAGCTGGACTGAAGCTTTCTTT. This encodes CASNQLQGSWTEAFF.

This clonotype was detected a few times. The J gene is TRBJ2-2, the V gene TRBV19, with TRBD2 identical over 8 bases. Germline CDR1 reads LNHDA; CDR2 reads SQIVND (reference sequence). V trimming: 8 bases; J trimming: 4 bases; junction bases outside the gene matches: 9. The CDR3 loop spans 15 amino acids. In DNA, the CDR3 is TGTGCCAGTTGGGCGAGCGGGAGTCTCACCGGGGAGCTGTTTTTT. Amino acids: CASWASGSLTGELFF.

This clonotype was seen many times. The CDR3 DNA reads as TGTGCCAGCAGCTTAGAACGCTCGCCCCAGCATTTT. Its protein product is CASSLERSPQHF. The chain combines TRBV7-2 with TRBJ1-5; D is unclear. Trimming removed 1 base at V and 9 bases at J, with 7 bases between. The germline V gene has CDR1 SGHTA and CDR2 FQGNSA. The CDR3 extends over 12 amino acids.

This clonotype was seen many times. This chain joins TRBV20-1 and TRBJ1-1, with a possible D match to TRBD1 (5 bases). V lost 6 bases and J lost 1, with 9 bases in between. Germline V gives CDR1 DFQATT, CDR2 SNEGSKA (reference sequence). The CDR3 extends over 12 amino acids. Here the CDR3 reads CSAPTGNTEAFF. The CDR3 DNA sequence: TGCAGTGCCCCCACAGGGAACACTGAAGCTTTCTTT.

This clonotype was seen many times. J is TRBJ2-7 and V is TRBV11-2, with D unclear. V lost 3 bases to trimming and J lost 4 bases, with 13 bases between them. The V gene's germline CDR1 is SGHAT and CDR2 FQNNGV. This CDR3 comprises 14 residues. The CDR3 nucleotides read TGTGCCAGCAGCTTTAAGGGCACGGGTTACGAGCAGTACTTC. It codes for CASSFKGTGYEQYF. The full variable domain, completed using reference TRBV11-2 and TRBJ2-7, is EAGVAQSPRYKIIEKRQSVAFWCNPISGHATLYWYQQILGQGPKLLIQFQNNGVVDDSQLPKDRFSAERLKGVDSTLKIQPAKLEDSAVYLCASSFKGTGYEQYFGPGTRLTVT.

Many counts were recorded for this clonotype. The CDR3 nucleotides read TGTGCCAGCAGCTTTTCCCCCCTTACAGGGGGCGAAAACAATGAGCAGTTCTTC. It yields the protein CASSFSPLTGGENNEQFF. The V gene is TRBV11-1, the J gene TRBJ2-1; 9 bases map to TRBD1. CDR3 length: 18 amino acids. The V segment lost 3 bases and the J segment 5 bases; nucleotides outside the gene matches: 14. Looked up from germline, CDR1 is SGHAT and CDR2 is FQDESV (reference sequence).

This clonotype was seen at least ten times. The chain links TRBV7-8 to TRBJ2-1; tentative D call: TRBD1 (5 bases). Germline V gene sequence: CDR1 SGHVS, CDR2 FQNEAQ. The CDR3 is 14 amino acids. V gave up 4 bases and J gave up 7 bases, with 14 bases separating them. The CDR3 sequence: CASSYPGIDNEQFF. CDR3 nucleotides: TGTGCCAGCAGCTATCCAGGGATCGATAATGAGCAGTTCTTC.